This TCR beta chain originates from a study of blood T cell repertoires in COVID-19. V was cut by 5 bases and J by 3 bases, with 19 bases left in between. This CDR3 is built from 16 residues. Germline CDR1 is MRHNA and CDR2 is SNTAGT. The authors' processing: Nucleated cell counts were estimated from reference gene primer amplification. Sequencing used immunoSEQ multiplex PCR; TCRdb keeps in-frame clones, though not all of them. The V and J calls and clone size come from that table; D and trimming were worked out from the DNA. The sample includes about 58,000 clones, over 80% of them seen just once. This TCR derives from a man aged 55 to 70 with acute or convalescent COVID-19. The sequenced sample was peripheral blood. The chain recombines TRBV6-4 with TRBJ1-2, with D hard to call. The CDR3 is CASSRLMEQPDYGYTF. The CDR3 DNA reads TGTGCCAGCAGTCGGCTTATGGAGCAGCCGGACTATGGCTACACCTTC.